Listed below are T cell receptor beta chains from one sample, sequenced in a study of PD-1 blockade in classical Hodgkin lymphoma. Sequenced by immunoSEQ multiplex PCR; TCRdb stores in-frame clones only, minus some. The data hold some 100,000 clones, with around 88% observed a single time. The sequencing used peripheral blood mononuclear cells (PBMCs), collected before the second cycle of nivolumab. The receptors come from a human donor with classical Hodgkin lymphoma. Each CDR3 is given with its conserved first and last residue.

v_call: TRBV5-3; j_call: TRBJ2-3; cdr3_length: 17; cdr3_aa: CARSLGLAGDPTDTQYF
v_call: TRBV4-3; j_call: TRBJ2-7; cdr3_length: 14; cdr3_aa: CASSQMVTSYEQYF
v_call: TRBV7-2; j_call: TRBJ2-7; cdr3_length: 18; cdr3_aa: CASRDSRTGSLSSYEQYF
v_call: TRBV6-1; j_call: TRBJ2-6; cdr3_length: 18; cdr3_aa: CASSGQKWEQSRANVLTF
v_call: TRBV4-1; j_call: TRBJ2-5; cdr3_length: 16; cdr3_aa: CASSQAFRTDKETQYF
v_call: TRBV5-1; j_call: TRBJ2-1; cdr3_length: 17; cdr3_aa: CASSLKQRLAGDNEQFF
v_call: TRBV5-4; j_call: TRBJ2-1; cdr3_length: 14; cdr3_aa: CASSLEGADNEQFF
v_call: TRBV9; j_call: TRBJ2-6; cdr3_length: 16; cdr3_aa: CASSVAGASGANVLTF
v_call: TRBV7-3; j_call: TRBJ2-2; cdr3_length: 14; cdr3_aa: CASSLTPNTGELFF
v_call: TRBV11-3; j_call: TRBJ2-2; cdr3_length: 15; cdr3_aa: CASSPTPGNTGELFF
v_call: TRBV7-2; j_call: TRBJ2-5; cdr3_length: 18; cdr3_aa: CASSPEVRLAGDQETQYF